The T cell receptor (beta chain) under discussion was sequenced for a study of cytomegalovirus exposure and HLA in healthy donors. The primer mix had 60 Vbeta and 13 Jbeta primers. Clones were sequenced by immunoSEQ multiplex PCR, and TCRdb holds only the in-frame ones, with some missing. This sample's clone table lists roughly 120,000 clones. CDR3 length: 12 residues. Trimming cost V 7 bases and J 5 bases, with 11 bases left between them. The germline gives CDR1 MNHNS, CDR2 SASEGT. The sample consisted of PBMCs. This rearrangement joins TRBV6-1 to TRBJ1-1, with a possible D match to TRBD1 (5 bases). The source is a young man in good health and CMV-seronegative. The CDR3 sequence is CASIYRRTEAFF. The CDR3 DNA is TGTGCCAGCATCTACAGGCGAACTGAAGCTTTCTTT.